Sequencing of this T cell receptor (delta chain) was carried out in a study of γδ T cells in repeated Plasmodium falciparum infection. Study summary: Each infection was followed by sampling at 21 days, plus baseline and some pre-infection draws.

TCRdb re-analyzed the multiplex PCR reads via CATT. Here the sample spans 80,000 to 95,000 delta-chain clones, almost 1.5% being singletons. Bulk repertoires came from Vgamma9/Vdelta2+ or Vdelta2-negative gammadelta T cells flow-sorted from PBMC. The germline CDR1 and CDR2 sequences are TSESDYY and QEAYKQQN. The CDR3 extends over 19 amino acids. V lost 5 bases to trimming and J lost 5 bases, with 31 bases between them. This clone came up many times. Antigen unknown. The TCRdb protein comes from a much larger clone and disagrees with this DNA's translation at residue 10, likely due to a read error; the protein given here is derived from the DNA. The study, taken as a whole, reports: Vgamma9/Vdelta2+ T cells showed a stable polyclonal repertoire with shared TCRgamma sequences.

The specimen was gamma-delta T cells from blood. The chain recombines TRAV38-2/DV8 with TRDJ1; a weak D match, TRDD3 (6 bases). The TCR comes from a pool of human donors (malaria-infected and uninfected, not separated). This CDR3 is CAYSGVGYWEIHARDKLIF. CDR3 bases: TGTGCTTATAGCGGGGTCGGCTACTGGGAGATACACGCAAGGGATAAACTCATCTTT.